The source of this T cell receptor (beta chain) is a study of blood T cells in healthy people across ages. At least 7 million PBMCs were isolated per sample. Each sample provided at least 5.5 micrograms of extracted total RNA. V lost 6 bases to trimming and J lost 2 bases; unmatched junction nucleotides: 8. CDR1 and CDR2 (germline): DFQATT, SNEGSKA (reference sequence). The CDR3 spans 14 residues. A J-beta primer mix and a sample-barcoded 5' primer were used in a second PCR of roughly 7 to 12 cycles. TCRdb redid the calling of the 5' RACE reads with MiXCR, one entry per CDR3 protein. The table has 1.5 million to 2 million distinct CDR3 sequences, approximately 40% seen once.

The gene calls are TRBV20-1 and TRBJ1-2; 8 bases agree with TRBD1. The sample taken for sequencing was blood. The clonotype comes from a human donor in good health. CDR3 residues: CSAKKDRENYGYTF. CDR3 DNA sequence: TGCAGTGCGAAGAAGGACAGGGAGAACTATGGCTACACCTTC.